Listed below are T cell receptor beta chains from one sample, sequenced in a study of cytomegalovirus exposure and HLA in healthy donors. TCRdb's copy holds only in-frame clones and misses some; the assay was immunoSEQ multiplex PCR. The sample yields 200,000 or so clones, about 81% seen once. Material for sequencing was PBMCs. The receptor set was obtained from a woman in her 50s in good health and CMV-seropositive. Both conserved end residues are trimmed from each CDR3. The D gene is left open where the match is weak.

V | D | CDR3
TRBV27 | TRBD1 | ASSFLDRAGELF
TRBV11-3 | TRBD1 | ASSPGQGGGNTIY
TRBV5-1 | . | ASSLELDLNEQF
TRBV19 | . | ASSMNRVQSPLH
TRBV10-1 | . | ASRAYPGHVVGEKLF
TRBV4-1 | TRBD1 | ASSRTGDRNSPLH
TRBV15 | . | ATSRGLGPHNEQF
TRBV7-2 | . | ASSLRPEGTDTQY
TRBV5-1 | . | ASSLRGMPYNEQF
TRBV28 | TRBD2 | ASSFPVLAGSRSYEQY